This T cell receptor (beta chain) was profiled in a study of radiation and T cells in renal cell carcinoma. Germline V gene data show CDR1 as GTSNPN and CDR2 as SVGIG (reference sequence). Trimming stripped 2 bases from V and 5 bases from J, with 10 bases between. The CDR3 sequence is 12 residues long. Here immunoSEQ multiplex PCR was the method, and the copy in TCRdb shows in-frame clones only, minus some. The sample lists about 91,000 clones, about four fifths occurring once. The time point denotes: baseline pretreatment blood. Regarding treatment: 15 Gy SBRT to primary tumor, nephrectomy 4 weeks later.

The receptor was derived from a man aged 55-75 years with renal cell carcinoma. The material sequenced was blood, taken from a patient whose treatment included radiotherapy and nephrectomy. The gene calls are TRBV30 and TRBJ2-7; no reliable D call. Here the CDR3 reads CAWSTTGHEQYF. The CDR3 bases are TGTGCCTGGAGTACAACCGGCCACGAGCAGTACTTC.